The clone carrying this T cell receptor beta chain showed up just a few times. Patients were aged 18 to 65, had disease duration under 2 months, and had newly diagnosed hyperthyroidism. Orbital computed tomography and thyroid ultrasound, together with serum TRAb and thyroxine and clinical symptoms, were used for diagnoses. The data belong to a study of T cells in Graves' hyperthyroidism and ophthalmopathy. The TCR beta CDR3 regions underwent amplification using RNA transcripts as the source. Carried out on the TCR CDR3, a first-round RT-PCR used the HTBI primer set. TCRdb ran MiXCR on the multiplex PCR reads and lists one entry per CDR3 protein. The sample shows some 350,000 distinct CDR3 sequences, just under 25% of them seen only once. This CDR3 comprises 12 residues. V lost 1 base to trimming and J lost 6 bases, with 4 bases between them. Germline-derived CDR1 and CDR2 are SGHRS and YFSETQ.

The material sequenced was blood. The chain uses TRBV5-1 and TRBJ2-2; D is undetermined. The sequence derives from a man aged 45-60 years with Graves' hyperthyroidism. CDR3: CASSLLSGELFF. The CDR3 DNA reads as TGCGCCAGCAGCTTGTTGTCCGGGGAGCTGTTTTTT. Using reference TRBV5-1 and TRBJ2-2 for the parts outside the CDR3, the full variable domain is KAGVTQTPRYLIKTRGQQVTLSCSPISGHRSVSWYQQTPGQGLQFLFEYFSETQRNKGNFPGRFSGRQFSNSRSEMNVSTLELGDSALYLCASSLLSGELFFGEGSRLTVL.